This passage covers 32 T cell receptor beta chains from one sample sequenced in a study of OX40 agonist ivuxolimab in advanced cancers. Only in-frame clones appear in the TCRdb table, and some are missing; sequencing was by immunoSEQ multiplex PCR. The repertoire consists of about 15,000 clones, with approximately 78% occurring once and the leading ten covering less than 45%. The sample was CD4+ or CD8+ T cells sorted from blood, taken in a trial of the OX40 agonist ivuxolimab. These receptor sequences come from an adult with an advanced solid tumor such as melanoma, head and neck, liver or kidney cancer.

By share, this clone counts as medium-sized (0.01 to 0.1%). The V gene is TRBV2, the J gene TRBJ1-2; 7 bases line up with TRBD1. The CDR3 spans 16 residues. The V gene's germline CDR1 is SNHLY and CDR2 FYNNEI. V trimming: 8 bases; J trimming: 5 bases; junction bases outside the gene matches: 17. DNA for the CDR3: TGTGCCAGCCAGGCCTTTTTTAGGGGGCTCCAATATGGCTACACCTTC. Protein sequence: CASQAFFRGLQYGYTF. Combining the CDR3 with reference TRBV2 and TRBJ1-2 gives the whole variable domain EPEVTQTPSHQVTQMGQEVILRCVPISNHLYFYWYRQILGQKVEFLVSFYNNEISEKSEIFDDQFSVERPDGSNFTLKIRSTKLEDSAMYFCASQAFFRGLQYGYTFGSGTRLTVV.

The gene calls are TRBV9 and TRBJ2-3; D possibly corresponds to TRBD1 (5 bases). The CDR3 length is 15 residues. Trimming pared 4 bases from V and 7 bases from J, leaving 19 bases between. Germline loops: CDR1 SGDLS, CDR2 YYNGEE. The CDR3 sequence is CASSTPISGAYTQYF. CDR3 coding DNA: TGTGCCAGCAGCACACCCATTAGTGGGGCATATACGCAGTATTTT.

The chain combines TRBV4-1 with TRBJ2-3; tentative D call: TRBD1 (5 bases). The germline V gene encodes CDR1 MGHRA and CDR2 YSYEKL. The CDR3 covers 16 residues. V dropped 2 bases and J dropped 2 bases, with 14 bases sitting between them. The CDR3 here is CASSQYGEGDTDTQYF. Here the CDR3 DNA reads TGCGCCAGCAGCCAATATGGGGAAGGGGACACAGATACGCAGTATTTT.

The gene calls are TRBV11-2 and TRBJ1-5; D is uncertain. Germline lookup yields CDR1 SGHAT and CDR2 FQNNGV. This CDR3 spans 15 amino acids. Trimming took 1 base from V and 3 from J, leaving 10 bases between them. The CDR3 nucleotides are TGTGCCAGCAGCTTAGCCGAGGGATTCAATCAGCCCCAGCATTTT. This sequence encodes CASSLAEGFNQPQHF.

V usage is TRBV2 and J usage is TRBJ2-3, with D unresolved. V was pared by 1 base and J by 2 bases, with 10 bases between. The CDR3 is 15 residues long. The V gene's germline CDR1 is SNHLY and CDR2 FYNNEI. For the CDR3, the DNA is TGTGCCAGCAGTGAAGGGATTTCCCCCACAGATACGCAGTATTTT. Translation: CASSEGISPTDTQYF.

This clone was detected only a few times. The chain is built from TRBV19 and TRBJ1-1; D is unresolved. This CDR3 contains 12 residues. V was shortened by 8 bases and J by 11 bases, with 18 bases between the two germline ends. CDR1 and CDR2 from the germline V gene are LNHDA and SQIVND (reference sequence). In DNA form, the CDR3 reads TGTGCCAGTTCCGATGAAGTATGGAAGGCTTTCTTT. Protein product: CASSDEVWKAFF.

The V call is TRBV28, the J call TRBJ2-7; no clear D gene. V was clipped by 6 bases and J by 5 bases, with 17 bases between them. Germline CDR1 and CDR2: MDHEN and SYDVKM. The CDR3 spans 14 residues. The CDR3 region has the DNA TGTGCCAGCAGCTACGGCGCGGAAGCCCACGAGCAGTACTTC. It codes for CASSYGAEAHEQYF.

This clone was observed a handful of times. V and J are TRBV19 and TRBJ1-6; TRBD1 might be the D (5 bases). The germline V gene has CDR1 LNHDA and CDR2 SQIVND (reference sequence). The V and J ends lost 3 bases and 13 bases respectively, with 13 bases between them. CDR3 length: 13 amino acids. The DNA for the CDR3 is TGTGCCAGTAGTATGCAGGGAATGCGGCCCCTCCACTTT. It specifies CASSMQGMRPLHF.

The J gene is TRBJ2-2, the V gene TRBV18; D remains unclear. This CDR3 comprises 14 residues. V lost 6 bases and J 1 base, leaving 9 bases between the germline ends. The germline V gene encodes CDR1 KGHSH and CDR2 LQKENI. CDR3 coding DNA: TGTGCCAGCTCCTCTGACCAGAACACCGGGGAGCTGTTTTTT. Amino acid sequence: CASSSDQNTGELFF.

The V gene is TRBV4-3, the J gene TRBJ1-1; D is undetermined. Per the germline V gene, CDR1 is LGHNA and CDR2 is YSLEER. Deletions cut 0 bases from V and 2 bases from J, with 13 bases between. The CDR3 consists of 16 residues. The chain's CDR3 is CASSQDAMGYNTEAFF. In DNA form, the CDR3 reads TGCGCCAGCAGCCAAGATGCAATGGGATACAACACTGAAGCTTTCTTT.

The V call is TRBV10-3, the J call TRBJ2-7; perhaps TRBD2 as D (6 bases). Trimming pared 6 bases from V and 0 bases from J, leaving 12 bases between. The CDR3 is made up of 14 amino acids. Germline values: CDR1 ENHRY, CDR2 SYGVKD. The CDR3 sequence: CAIRPGGYSYEQYF. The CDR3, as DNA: TGTGCCATCAGGCCCGGGGGTTACTCCTACGAGCAGTACTTC.

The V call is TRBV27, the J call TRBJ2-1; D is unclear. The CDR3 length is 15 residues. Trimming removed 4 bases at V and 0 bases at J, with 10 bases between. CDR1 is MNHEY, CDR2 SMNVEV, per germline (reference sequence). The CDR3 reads CASSSPIDSYNEQFF. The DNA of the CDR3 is TGTGCCAGCAGTTCACCTATAGACTCCTACAATGAGCAGTTCTTC.

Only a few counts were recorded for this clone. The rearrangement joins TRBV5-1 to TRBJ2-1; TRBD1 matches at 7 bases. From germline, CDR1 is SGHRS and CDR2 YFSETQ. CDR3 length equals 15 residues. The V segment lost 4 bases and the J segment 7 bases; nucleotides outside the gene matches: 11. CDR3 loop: CASSHRDKGANEQFF. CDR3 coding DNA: TGCGCCAGCAGCCACCGGGACAAGGGGGCTAATGAGCAGTTCTTC.

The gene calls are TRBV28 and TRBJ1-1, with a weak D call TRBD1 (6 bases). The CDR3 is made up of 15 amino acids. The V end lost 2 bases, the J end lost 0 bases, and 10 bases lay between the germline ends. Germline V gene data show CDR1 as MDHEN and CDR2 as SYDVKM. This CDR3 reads CASSLTGSMNTEAFF. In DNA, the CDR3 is TGTGCCAGCAGTTTAACAGGGTCGATGAACACTGAAGCTTTCTTT.

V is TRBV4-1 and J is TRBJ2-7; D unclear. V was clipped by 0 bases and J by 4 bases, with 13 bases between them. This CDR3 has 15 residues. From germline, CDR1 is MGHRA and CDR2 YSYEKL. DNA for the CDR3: TGCGCCAGCAGCCAAGATCGTGGCAGCTTTTACGAGCAGTACTTC. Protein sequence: CASSQDRGSFYEQYF.

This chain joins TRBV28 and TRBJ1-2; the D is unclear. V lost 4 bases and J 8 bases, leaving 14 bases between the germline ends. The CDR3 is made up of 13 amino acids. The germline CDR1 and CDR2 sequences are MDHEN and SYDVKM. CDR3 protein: CASSYFLGRGYTF. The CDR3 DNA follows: TGTGCCAGCAGTTATTTTCTGGGCAGGGGCTACACCTTC.

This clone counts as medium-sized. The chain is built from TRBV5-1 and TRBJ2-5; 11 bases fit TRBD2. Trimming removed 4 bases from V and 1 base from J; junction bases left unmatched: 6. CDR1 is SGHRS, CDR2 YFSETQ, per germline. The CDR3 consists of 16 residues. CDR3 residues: CASSGWTSGSQETQYF. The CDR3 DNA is TGCGCCAGCAGCGGGTGGACTAGCGGGTCCCAAGAGACCCAGTACTTC.

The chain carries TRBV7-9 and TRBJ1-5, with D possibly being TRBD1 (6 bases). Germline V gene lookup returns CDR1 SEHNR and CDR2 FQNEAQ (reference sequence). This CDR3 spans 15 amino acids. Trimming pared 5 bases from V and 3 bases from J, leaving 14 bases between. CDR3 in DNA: TGTGCCAGCAGCAACTACAGGGAGAACAATCAGCCCCAGCATTTT. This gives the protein CASSNYRENNQPQHF.

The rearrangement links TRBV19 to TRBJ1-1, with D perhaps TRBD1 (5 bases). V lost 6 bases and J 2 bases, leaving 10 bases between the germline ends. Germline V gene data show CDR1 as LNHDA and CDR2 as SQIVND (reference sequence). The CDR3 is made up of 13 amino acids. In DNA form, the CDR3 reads TGTGCCAGTAGGGCGGGGCCCAACACTGAAGCTTTCTTT. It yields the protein CASRAGPNTEAFF.

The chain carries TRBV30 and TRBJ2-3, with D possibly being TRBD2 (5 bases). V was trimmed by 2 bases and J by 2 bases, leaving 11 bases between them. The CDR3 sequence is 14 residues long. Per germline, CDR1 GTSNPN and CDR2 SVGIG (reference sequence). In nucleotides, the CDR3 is TGTGCCTGGAGTATCGAGGGTTCCACAGATACGCAGTATTTT. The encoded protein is CAWSIEGSTDTQYF.

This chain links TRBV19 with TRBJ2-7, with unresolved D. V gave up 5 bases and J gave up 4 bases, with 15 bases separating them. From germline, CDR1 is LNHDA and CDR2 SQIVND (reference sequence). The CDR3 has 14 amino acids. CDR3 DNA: TGTGCCAGTAGTCCCCAACTGCTTGCGTACGAGCAGTACTTC. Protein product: CASSPQLLAYEQYF.

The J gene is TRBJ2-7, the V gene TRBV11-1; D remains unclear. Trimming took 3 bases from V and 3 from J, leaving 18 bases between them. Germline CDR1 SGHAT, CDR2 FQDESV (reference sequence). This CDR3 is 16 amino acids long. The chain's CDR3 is CASSFIRNTVIYEQYF. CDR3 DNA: TGTGCCAGCAGCTTTATTAGGAACACCGTTATCTACGAGCAGTACTTC.

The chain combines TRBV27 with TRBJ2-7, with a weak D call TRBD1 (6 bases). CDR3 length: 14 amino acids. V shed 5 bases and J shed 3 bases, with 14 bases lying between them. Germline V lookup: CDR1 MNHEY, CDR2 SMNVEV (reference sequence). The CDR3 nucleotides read TGTGCCAGCAGTCCCTGGGGGCCCAACTACGAGCAGTACTTC. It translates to CASSPWGPNYEQYF.

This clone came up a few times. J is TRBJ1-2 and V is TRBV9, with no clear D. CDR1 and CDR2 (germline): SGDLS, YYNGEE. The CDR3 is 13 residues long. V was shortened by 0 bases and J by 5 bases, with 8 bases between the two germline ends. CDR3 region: CASSVDAGYGYTF. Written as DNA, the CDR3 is TGTGCCAGCAGCGTAGACGCCGGATATGGCTACACCTTC.

CDR3 sequence reads: CASSSPQPNEKLFF. The CDR3 DNA sequence: TGTGCCAGCAGTTCCCCACAGCCTAATGAAAAACTGTTTTTT. The rearrangement links TRBV28 to TRBJ1-4; D gene ambiguous. Germline loops: CDR1 MDHEN, CDR2 SYDVKM. With 4 bases removed from V and 3 bases from J, the gap between germline ends came to 9 bases. CDR3 size: 14 residues.

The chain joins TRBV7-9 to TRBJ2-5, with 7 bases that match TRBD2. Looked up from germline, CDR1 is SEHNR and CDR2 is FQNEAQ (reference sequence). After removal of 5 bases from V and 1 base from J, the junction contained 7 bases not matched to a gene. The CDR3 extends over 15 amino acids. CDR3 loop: CASSTNREAQETQYF. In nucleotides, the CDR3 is TGTGCCAGCAGCACAAACCGGGAGGCCCAAGAGACCCAGTACTTC.

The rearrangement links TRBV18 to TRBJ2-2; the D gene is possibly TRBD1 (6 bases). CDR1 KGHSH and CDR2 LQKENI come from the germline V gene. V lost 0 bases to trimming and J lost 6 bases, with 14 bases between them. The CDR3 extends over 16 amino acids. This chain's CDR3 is CASSPPRQGPAGELFF. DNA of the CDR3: TGTGCCAGCTCACCACCGAGGCAGGGGCCCGCCGGGGAGCTGTTTTTT.

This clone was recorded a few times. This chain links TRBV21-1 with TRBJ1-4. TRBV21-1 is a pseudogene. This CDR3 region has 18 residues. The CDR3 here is CASSPPPASNSTNEKLFF. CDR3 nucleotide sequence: TGTGCCAGCAGCCCCCCCCCCGCGAGCAATTCAACTAATGAAAAACTGTTTTTT.

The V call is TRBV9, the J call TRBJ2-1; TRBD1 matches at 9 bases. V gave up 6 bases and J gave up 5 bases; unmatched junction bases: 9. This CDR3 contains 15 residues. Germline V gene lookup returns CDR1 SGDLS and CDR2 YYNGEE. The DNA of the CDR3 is TGTGCCAGCACCCCCTGGGGACAGGGTAACAATGAGCAGTTCTTC. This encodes CASTPWGQGNNEQFF.

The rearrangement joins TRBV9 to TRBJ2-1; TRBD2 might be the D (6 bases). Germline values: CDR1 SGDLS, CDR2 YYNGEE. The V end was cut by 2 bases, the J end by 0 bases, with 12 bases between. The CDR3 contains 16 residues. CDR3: CASSVSGGSSYNEQFF. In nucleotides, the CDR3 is TGTGCCAGCAGCGTGAGCGGAGGGAGCTCCTACAATGAGCAGTTCTTC.

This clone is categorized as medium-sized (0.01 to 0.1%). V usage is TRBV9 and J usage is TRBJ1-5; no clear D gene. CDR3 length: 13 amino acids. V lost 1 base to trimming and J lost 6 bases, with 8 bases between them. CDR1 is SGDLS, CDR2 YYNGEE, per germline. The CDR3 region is CASSVSPGQPQHF. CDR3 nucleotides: TGTGCCAGCAGCGTATCGCCAGGTCAGCCCCAGCATTTT.

CDR3 sequence reads: CASSSQGLGLQETQYF. CDR3 sequence (DNA): TGTGCCAGCAGCTCACAGGGGCTCGGACTTCAAGAGACCCAGTACTTC. The rearrangement links TRBV5-4 to TRBJ2-5; 7 bases line up with TRBD1. The CDR3 is 16 amino acids. V was pared by 3 bases and J by 2 bases, with 10 bases of the junction left unmatched. Germline CDR1 SGHNT, CDR2 YYREEE (reference sequence).